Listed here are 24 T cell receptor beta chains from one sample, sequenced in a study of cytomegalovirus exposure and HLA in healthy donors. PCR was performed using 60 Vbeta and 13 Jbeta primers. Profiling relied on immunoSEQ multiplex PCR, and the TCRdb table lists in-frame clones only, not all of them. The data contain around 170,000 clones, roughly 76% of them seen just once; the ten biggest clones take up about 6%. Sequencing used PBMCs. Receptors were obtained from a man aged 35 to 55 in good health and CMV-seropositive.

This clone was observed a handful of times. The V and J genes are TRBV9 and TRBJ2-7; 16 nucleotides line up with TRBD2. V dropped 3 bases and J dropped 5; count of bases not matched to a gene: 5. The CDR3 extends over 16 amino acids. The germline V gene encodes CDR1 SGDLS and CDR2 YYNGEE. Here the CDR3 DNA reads TGTGCCAGCAGCGGTGGGACTAGCGGGGGGGTTGACGAGCAGTACTTC. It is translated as CASSGGTSGGVDEQYF.

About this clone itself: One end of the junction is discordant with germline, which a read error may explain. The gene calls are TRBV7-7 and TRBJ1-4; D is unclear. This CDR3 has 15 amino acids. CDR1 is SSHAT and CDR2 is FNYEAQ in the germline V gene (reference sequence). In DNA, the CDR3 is TGTGCTAGCAGCTCGACATATTCAACTAATGAAAAACTGTTTTTT. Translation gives CASSSTYSTNEKLFF.

CDR3 sequence: CASSLSGGGSSYEQYF. For the CDR3, the DNA is TGTGCCAGCAGCTTATCCGGGGGGGGAAGCTCCTACGAGCAGTACTTC. The rearrangement links TRBV7-2 to TRBJ2-7, with 8 bases identical to TRBD2. The CDR3 extends over 16 amino acids. The germline V gene has CDR1 SGHTA and CDR2 FQGNSA. After removal of 2 bases from V and 0 bases from J, the junction contained 6 bases not matched to a gene. The full variable domain, completed using reference TRBV7-2 and TRBJ2-7, is GAGVSQSPSNKVTEKGKDVELRCDPISGHTALYWYRQSLGQGLEFLIYFQGNSAPDKSGLPSDRFSAERTGGSVSTLTIQRTQQEDSAVYLCASSLSGGGSSYEQYFGPGTRLTVT.

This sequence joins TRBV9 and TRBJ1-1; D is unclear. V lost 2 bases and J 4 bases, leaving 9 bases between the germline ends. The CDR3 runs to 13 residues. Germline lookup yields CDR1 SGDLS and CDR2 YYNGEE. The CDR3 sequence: CASSVGHTTEAFF. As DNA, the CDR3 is TGTGCCAGCAGCGTTGGGCACACCACTGAAGCTTTCTTT.

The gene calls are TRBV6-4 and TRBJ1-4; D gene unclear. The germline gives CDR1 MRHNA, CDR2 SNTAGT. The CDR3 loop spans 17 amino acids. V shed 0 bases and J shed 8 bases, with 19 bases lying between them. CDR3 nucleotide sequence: TGTGCCAGCAGTGACTCTGGGGAGAGGCTCCGAACCGAAAAACTGTTTTTT. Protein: CASSDSGERLRTEKLFF.

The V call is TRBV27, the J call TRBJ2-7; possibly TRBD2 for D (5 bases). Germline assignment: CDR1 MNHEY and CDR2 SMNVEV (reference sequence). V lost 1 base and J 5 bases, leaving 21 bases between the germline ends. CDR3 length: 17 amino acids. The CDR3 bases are TGTGCCAGCAGTTTATACCCCCTACAGATGAGGGAACACGAGCAGTACTTC. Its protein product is CASSLYPLQMREHEQYF.

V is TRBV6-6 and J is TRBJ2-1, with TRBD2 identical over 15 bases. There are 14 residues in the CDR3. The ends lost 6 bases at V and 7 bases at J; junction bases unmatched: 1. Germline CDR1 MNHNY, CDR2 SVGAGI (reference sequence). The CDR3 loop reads CASSGTSGGNEQFF. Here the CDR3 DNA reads TGTGCCAGCAGCGGGACTAGCGGGGGGAATGAGCAGTTCTTC.

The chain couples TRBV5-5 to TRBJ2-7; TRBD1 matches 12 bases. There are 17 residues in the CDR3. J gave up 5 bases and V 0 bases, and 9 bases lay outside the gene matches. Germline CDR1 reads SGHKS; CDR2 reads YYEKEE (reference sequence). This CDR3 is CASSLGDRGREFHEQYF. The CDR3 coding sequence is TGTGCCAGCAGCTTGGGGGACAGGGGGCGCGAGTTCCACGAGCAGTACTTC.

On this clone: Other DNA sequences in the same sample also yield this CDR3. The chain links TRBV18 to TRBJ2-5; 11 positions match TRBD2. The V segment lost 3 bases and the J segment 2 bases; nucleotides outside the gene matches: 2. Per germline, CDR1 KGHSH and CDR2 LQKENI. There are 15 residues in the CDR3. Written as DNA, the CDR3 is TGTGCCAGCTCACCTCCTAGCGGGGGGCAAGAGACCCAGTACTTC. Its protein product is CASSPPSGGQETQYF.

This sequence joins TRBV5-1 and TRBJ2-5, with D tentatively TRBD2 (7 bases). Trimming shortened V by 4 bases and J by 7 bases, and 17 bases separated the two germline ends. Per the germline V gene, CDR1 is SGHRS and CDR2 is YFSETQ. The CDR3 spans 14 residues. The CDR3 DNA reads TGCGCCAGCAGCCTTGGAGGGGGGGCCGGGACCCAGTACTTC. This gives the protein CASSLGGGAGTQYF.

The DNA for the CDR3 is TGTGCCAGCAGCTTAGTGGCAGGGGCCCGGGGTGAAGCTTTCTTT. Its protein product is CASSLVAGARGEAFF. The chain links TRBV7-6 to TRBJ1-1; D might be TRBD1 (6 bases). Trimming stripped 1 base from V and 7 bases from J, with 16 bases between. CDR1 SGHVS and CDR2 FNYEAQ come from the germline V gene. The CDR3 covers 15 residues.

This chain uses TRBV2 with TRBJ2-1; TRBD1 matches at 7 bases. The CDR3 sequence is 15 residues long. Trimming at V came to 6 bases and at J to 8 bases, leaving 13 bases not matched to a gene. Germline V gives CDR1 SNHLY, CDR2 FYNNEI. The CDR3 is CASSAQGDTLHEQFF. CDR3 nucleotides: TGTGCCAGCAGCGCGCAGGGGGATACCTTACATGAGCAGTTCTTC.

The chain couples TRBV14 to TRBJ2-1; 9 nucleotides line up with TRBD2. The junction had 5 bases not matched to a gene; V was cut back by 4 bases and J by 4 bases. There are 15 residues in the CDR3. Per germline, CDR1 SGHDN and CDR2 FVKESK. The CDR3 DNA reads TGTGCCAGCAGCCCCGGGACTAGCCATTACAATGAGCAGTTCTTC. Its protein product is CASSPGTSHYNEQFF.

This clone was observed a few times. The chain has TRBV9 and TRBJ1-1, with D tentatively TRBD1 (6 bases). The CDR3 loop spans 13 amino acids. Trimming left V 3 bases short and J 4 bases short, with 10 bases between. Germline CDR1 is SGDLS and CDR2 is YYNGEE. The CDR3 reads CASSGEGGTEAFF. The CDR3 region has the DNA TGTGCCAGCAGCGGGGAAGGGGGCACTGAAGCTTTCTTT.

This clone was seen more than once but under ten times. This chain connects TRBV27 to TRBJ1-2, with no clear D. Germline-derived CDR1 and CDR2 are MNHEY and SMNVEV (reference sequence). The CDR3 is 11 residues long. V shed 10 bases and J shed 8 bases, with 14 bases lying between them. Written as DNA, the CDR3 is TGTGCCACTCAATCGAGCCTAGGCTACACCTTC. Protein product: CATQSSLGYTF.

The chain's CDR3 is CASSLNGARGDTQYF. The CDR3 DNA reads TGTGCCAGCAGCTTAAACGGTGCGAGAGGAGATACGCAGTATTTT. This chain connects TRBV7-3 to TRBJ2-3, with D unresolved. Looked up from germline, CDR1 is SGHTA and CDR2 is FQGTGA. Between the trimmed V and J ends, which lost 1 base and 5 bases, there was a span of 13 bases. The CDR3 loop spans 15 amino acids.

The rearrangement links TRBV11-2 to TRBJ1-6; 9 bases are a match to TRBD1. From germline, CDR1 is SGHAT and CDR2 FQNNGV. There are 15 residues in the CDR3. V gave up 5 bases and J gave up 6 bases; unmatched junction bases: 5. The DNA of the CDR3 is TGTGCCAGCAGCGGAAACAGGGGGCTTAATTCACCCCTCCACTTT. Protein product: CASSGNRGLNSPLHF.

The CDR3 protein is CASSFDRVGREQYF. The CDR3 DNA follows: TGTGCCAGCAGCTTCGACAGGGTGGGGAGGGAGCAGTACTTC. The chain recombines TRBV7-2 with TRBJ2-7, with D perhaps matching TRBD1 (7 bases). V lost 3 bases, J lost 7 bases, and 16 bases lay in between. Germline CDR1 is SGHTA and CDR2 is FQGNSA. This CDR3 comprises 14 residues.

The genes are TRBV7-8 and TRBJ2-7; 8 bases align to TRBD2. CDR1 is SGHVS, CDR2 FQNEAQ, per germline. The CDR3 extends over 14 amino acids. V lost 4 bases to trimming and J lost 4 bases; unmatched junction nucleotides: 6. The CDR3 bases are TGTGCCAGCAGCTGGACTTCGGGAGGGTACGAGCAGTACTTC. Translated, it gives CASSWTSGGYEQYF.

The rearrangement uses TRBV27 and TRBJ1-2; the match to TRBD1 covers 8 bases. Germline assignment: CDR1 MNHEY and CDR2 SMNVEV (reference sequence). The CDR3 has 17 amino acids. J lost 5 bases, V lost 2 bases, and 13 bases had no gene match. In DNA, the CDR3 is TGTGCCAGCAGTTTAGCCATGCGGGACAGGCTACTATATGGCTACACCTTC. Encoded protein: CASSLAMRDRLLYGYTF.

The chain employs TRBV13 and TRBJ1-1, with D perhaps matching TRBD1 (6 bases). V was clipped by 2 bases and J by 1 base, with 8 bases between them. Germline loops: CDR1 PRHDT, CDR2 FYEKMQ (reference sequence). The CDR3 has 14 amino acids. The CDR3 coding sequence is TGTGCCAGCAGCTTACAGGGGCCGAACACTGAAGCTTTCTTT. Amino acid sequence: CASSLQGPNTEAFF.

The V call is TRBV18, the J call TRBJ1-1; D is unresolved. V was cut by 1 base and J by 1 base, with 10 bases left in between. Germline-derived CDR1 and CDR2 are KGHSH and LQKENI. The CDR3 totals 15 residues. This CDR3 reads CASSPRRGGNTEAFF. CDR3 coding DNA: TGTGCCAGCTCACCACGGCGGGGAGGGAACACTGAAGCTTTCTTT.

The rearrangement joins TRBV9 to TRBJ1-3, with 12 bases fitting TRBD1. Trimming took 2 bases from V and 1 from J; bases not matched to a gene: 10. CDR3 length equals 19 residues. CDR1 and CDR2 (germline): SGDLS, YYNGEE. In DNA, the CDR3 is TGTGCCAGCAGCGTTTTTCAGGGACAGGGGGCCCCATCTGGAAACACCATATATTTT. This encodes CASSVFQGQGAPSGNTIYF.

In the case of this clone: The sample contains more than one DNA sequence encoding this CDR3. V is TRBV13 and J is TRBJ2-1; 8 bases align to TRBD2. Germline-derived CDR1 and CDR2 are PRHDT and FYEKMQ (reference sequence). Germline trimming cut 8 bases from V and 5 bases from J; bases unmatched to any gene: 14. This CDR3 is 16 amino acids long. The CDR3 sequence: CASWGRNGGADNEQFF. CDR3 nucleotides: TGTGCCAGCTGGGGCAGAAACGGGGGGGCGGACAATGAGCAGTTCTTC.